These T cell receptor beta chains were read from a single sample in a study of OX40 agonist ivuxolimab in advanced cancers. Data came from immunoSEQ multiplex PCR; TCRdb stores just in-frame clones and leaves some out. This table holds tens of thousands of clones, just under 95% found once. The source material was CD4+ or CD8+ T cells sorted from blood, sampled in a trial of the OX40 agonist ivuxolimab. These receptors originate from an adult with an advanced solid tumor such as melanoma, head and neck, liver or kidney cancer. Both conserved end residues are part of each CDR3. The order of the fields is V gene, clone size, J gene, D gene, CDR3 protein, CDR3 DNA. A D gene is named only where the DNA matches it firmly. The size of a clone is reported for some rows only, either as once, few or many, or as a class for expanded clones.

v_call: TRBV7-3; clone_size: NA; j_call: TRBJ1-1; d_call: NA; cdr3_aa: CASSLLGGPEAFF; cdr3_nt: TGTGCCAGCAGCTTACTCGGGGGCCCTGAAGCTTTCTTT
v_call: TRBV7-8; clone_size: NA; j_call: TRBJ2-1; d_call: NA; cdr3_aa: CASSLGVVGRRAYYNEQFF; cdr3_nt: TGTGCCAGCAGCTTAGGAGTGGTAGGGAGGCGGGCATACTACAATGAGCAGTTCTTC
v_call: TRBV7-8; clone_size: NA; j_call: TRBJ2-7; d_call: NA; cdr3_aa: CASSLGGLYEQYF; cdr3_nt: TGTGCCAGCAGCTTAGGCGGGCTTTACGAGCAGTACTTC
v_call: TRBV6-5; clone_size: NA; j_call: TRBJ2-7; d_call: NA; cdr3_aa: CASSSLRRGEQYF; cdr3_nt: TGTGCCAGCAGTTCTCTTCGGCGCGGCGAGCAGTACTTC
v_call: TRBV27; clone_size: NA; j_call: TRBJ2-1; d_call: TRBD2; cdr3_aa: CASSLTRPGLALGEQFF; cdr3_nt: TGTGCCAGCAGTTTAACAAGACCGGGACTAGCACTTGGTGAGCAGTTCTTC
v_call: TRBV7-2; clone_size: few; j_call: TRBJ1-2; d_call: NA; cdr3_aa: CASSMDIFYGYTF; cdr3_nt: TGTGCCAGCAGCATGGACATTTTCTATGGCTACACCTTC
v_call: TRBV2; clone_size: NA; j_call: TRBJ2-7; d_call: NA; cdr3_aa: CAGGTSVYEQYF; cdr3_nt: TGTGCCGGGGGGACTTCCGTCTACGAGCAGTACTTC
v_call: TRBV29-1; clone_size: NA; j_call: TRBJ1-1; d_call: TRBD1; cdr3_aa: CSGTTGTNTEAFF; cdr3_nt: TGCAGCGGGACGACAGGGACGAACACTGAAGCTTTCTTT
v_call: TRBV11-2; clone_size: NA; j_call: TRBJ2-1; d_call: NA; cdr3_aa: CASSEGPSSYNEQFF; cdr3_nt: TGTGCCAGCAGCGAAGGTCCTAGCTCCTACAATGAGCAGTTCTTC
v_call: TRBV11-2; clone_size: NA; j_call: TRBJ1-1; d_call: NA; cdr3_aa: CASSPGRQLMNTEAFF; cdr3_nt: TGTGCCAGCAGCCCAGGACGACAGCTAATGAACACTGAAGCTTTCTTT
v_call: TRBV27; clone_size: NA; j_call: TRBJ2-7; d_call: TRBD1; cdr3_aa: CASSPGQEYEQYF; cdr3_nt: TGTGCCAGCAGCCCCGGACAGGAATACGAGCAGTACTTC
v_call: TRBV11-3; clone_size: NA; j_call: TRBJ2-3; d_call: NA; cdr3_aa: CASRSGRTFDTDTQYF; cdr3_nt: TGTGCCAGCAGATCAGGGAGGACTTTCGACACAGATACGCAGTATTTT
v_call: TRBV11-3; clone_size: NA; j_call: TRBJ2-6; d_call: TRBD1; cdr3_aa: CASSFSPGQGAGANVLTF; cdr3_nt: TGTGCCAGCAGCTTTAGCCCGGGACAGGGGGCTGGGGCCAACGTCCTGACTTTC
v_call: TRBV6-4; clone_size: few; j_call: TRBJ2-2; d_call: NA; cdr3_aa: CASSDSGVGQSGELFF; cdr3_nt: TGTGCCAGCAGTGACTCGGGTGTAGGTCAGTCCGGGGAGCTGTTTTTT
v_call: TRBV6-1; clone_size: NA; j_call: TRBJ2-7; d_call: TRBD2; cdr3_aa: CASSWTSGVYEQYF; cdr3_nt: TGTGCCAGCAGTTGGACTAGCGGAGTCTACGAGCAGTACTTC
v_call: TRBV7-8; clone_size: once; j_call: TRBJ2-7; d_call: TRBD1; cdr3_aa: CASSFTGTGGHEQYF; cdr3_nt: TGTGCCAGCAGCTTTACCGGGACAGGGGGGCACGAGCAGTACTTC
v_call: TRBV7-9; clone_size: NA; j_call: TRBJ1-3; d_call: NA; cdr3_aa: CASSDLRNTIYF; cdr3_nt: TGTGCCAGCAGCGACTTGAGGAACACCATATATTTT
v_call: TRBV6-5; clone_size: NA; j_call: TRBJ1-1; d_call: NA; cdr3_aa: CASKVPMDTEAFF; cdr3_nt: TGTGCCAGCAAGGTGCCGATGGACACTGAAGCTTTCTTT
v_call: TRBV11-2; clone_size: NA; j_call: TRBJ2-5; d_call: TRBD1; cdr3_aa: CASSLRTGQETQYF; cdr3_nt: TGTGCCAGCAGCCTTCGGACAGGTCAAGAGACCCAGTACTTC
v_call: TRBV6-5; clone_size: NA; j_call: TRBJ2-1; d_call: TRBD1; cdr3_aa: CASSPGTGLYNEQFF; cdr3_nt: TGTGCCAGCAGCCCGGGGACAGGGCTATACAATGAGCAGTTCTTC
v_call: TRBV27; clone_size: NA; j_call: TRBJ2-5; d_call: TRBD2; cdr3_aa: CASRGLAGGPRETQYF; cdr3_nt: TGTGCCAGCAGGGGGCTAGCGGGAGGGCCCCGAGAGACCCAGTACTTC
v_call: TRBV27; clone_size: NA; j_call: TRBJ2-3; d_call: TRBD2; cdr3_aa: CASSLSGTSTDTQYF; cdr3_nt: TGTGCCAGCAGTTTAAGCGGGACTAGCACAGATACGCAGTATTTT
v_call: TRBV27; clone_size: NA; j_call: TRBJ1-1; d_call: NA; cdr3_aa: CASSSPNTEAFF; cdr3_nt: TGTGCCAGCAGTTCCCCGAACACTGAAGCTTTCTTT
v_call: TRBV7-6; clone_size: NA; j_call: TRBJ2-2; d_call: NA; cdr3_aa: CASSQEVTGELFF; cdr3_nt: TGTGCCAGCAGCCAGGAGGTCACCGGGGAGCTGTTTTTT
v_call: TRBV2; clone_size: NA; j_call: TRBJ2-5; d_call: TRBD2; cdr3_aa: CASSEGAGGRYF; cdr3_nt: TGTGCCAGCAGTGAAGGAGCGGGGGGTCGGTACTTC
v_call: TRBV27; clone_size: NA; j_call: TRBJ2-3; d_call: TRBD2; cdr3_aa: CASSWDSGRDTQYF; cdr3_nt: TGTGCCAGCAGTTGGGATAGCGGGAGAGATACGCAGTATTTT
v_call: TRBV14; clone_size: NA; j_call: TRBJ1-1; d_call: NA; cdr3_aa: CASSSGRPTEAFF; cdr3_nt: TGTGCCAGCAGCAGCGGCCGGCCCACTGAAGCTTTCTTT